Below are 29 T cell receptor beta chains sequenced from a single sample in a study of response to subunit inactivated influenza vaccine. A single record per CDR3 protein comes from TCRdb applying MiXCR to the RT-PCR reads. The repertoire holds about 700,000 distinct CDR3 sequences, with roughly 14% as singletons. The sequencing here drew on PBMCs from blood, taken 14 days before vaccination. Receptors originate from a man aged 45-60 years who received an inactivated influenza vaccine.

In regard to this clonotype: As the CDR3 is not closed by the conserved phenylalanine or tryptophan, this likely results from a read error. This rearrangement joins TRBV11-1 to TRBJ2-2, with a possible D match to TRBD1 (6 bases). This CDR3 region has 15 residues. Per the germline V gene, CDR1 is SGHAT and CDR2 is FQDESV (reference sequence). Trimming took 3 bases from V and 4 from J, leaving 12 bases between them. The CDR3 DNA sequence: TGTGCCAGCAGCTTCGGCAGGGGTGGCACCGGGGAGCTGTTTCTT. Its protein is CASSFGRGGTGELFL.

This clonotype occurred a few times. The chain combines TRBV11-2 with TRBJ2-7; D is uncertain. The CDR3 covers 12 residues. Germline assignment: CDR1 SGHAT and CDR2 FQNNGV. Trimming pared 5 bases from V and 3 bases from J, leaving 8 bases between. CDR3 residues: CASSDFYYEQYF. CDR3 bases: TGTGCCAGCAGCGACTTCTACTACGAGCAGTACTTC.

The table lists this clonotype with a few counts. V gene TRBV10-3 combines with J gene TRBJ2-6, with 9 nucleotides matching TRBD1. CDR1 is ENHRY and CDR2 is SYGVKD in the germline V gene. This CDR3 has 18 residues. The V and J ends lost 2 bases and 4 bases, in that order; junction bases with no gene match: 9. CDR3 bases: TGTGCCATCAGTGAGAACCCGACAGGGGGGCTCGGGGCCAACGTCCTGACTTTC. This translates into CAISENPTGGLGANVLTF.

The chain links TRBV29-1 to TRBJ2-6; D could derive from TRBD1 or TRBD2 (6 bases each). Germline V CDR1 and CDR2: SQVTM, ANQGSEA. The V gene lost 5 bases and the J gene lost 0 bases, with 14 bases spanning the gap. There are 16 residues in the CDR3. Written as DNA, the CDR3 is TGCAGCGTTTTAGGACAGACTAGCTCTGGGGCCAACGTCCTGACTTTC. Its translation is CSVLGQTSSGANVLTF. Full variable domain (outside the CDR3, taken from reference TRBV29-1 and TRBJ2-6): SAVISQKPSRDICQRGTSLTIQCQVDSQVTMMFWYRQQPGQSLTLIATANQGSEATYESGFVIDKFPISRPNLTFSTLTVSNMSPEDSSIYLCSVLGQTSSGANVLTFGAGSRLTVL.

Here the CDR3 DNA reads TGCAGTGCTAGAGATCCGAACGAAGGAGTCCCCTACGAGCAGTACTTC. Encoded protein: CSARDPNEGVPYEQYF. V and J are TRBV20-1 and TRBJ2-7; D not resolved. V lost 0 bases, J lost 2 bases, and 17 bases lay in between. The germline CDR1 and CDR2 sequences are DFQATT and SNEGSKA (reference sequence). This CDR3 spans 16 amino acids.

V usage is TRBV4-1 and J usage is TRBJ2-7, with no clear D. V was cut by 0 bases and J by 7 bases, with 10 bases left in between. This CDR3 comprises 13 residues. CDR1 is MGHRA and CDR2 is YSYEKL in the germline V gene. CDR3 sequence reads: CASSQEREGEQYF. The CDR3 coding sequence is TGCGCCAGCAGCCAAGAAAGGGAAGGGGAGCAGTACTTC.

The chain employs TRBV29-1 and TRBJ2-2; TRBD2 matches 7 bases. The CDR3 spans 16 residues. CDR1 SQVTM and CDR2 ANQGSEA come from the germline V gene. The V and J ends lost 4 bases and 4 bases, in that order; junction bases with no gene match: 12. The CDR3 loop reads CSVVLGEGRVTGELFF. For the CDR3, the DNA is TGCAGCGTTGTGCTCGGGGAGGGCCGGGTCACCGGGGAGCTGTTTTTT.

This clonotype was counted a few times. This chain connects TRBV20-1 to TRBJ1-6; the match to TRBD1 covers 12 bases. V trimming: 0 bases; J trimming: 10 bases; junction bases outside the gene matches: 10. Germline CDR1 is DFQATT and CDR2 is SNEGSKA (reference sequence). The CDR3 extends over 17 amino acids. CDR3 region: CSARDPSGDRGRSPLHF. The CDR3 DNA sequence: TGCAGTGCTAGAGACCCAAGCGGGGACAGGGGGCGGTCACCCCTCCACTTT.

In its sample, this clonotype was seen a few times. The CDR3 reads CASSLAVDAAGQFF. CDR3 nucleotide sequence: TGCGCCAGCAGCTTGGCCGTTGACGCGGCGGGGCAGTTCTTC. The rearrangement links TRBV5-1 to TRBJ2-1, with D possibly TRBD2 on 5 matching bases. Germline CDR1 and CDR2: SGHRS and YFSETQ. V lost 0 bases and J lost 12, with 16 bases in between. CDR3 length: 14 residues.

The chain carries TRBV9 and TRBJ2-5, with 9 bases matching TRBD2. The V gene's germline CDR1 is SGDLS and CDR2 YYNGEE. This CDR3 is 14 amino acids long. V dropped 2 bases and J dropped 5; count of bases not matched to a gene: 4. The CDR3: CASSVSSGGETQYF. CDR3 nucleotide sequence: TGTGCCAGCAGCGTTAGTAGCGGGGGTGAGACCCAGTACTTC.

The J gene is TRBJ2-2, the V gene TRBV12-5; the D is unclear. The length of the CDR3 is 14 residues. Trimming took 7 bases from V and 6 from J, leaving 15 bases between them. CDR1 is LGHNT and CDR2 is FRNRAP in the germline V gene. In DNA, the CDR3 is TGTGCTAGTGCCCATCCGGGTAGGGCCGGGGAGCTGTTTTTT. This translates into CASAHPGRAGELFF.

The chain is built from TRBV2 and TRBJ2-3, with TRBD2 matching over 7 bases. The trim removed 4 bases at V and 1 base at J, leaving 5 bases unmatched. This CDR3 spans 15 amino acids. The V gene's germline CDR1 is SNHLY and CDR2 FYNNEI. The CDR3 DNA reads TGTGCCAGCAGTGTATCGGGGAGGGGCACAGATACGCAGTATTTT. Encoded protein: CASSVSGRGTDTQYF.

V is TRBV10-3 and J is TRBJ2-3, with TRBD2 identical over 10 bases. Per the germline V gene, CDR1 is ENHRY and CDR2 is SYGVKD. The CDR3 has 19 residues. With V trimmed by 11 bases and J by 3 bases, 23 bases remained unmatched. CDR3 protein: CAPPGEERGGPLRTDTQYF. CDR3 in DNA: TGTGCCCCCCCGGGGGAGGAGCGGGGGGGCCCTCTTAGGACAGATACGCAGTATTTT.

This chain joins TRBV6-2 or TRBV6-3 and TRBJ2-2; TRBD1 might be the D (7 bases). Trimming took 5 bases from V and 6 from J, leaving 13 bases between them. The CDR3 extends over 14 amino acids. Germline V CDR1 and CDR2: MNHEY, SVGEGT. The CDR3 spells CASSPPGGPGELFF. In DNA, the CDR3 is TGTGCCAGCAGTCCACCAGGGGGGCCCGGGGAGCTGTTTTTT.

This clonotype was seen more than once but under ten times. The CDR3 is CASSATSGRAVDTQYF. Here the CDR3 DNA reads TGTGCCAGCAGCGCGACTAGCGGGAGGGCCGTAGATACGCAGTATTTT. The gene calls are TRBV21-1 and TRBJ2-3; TRBD2 was called by the table and not checked on the DNA. TRBV21-1 is a recognized pseudogene. The CDR3 runs 16 residues.

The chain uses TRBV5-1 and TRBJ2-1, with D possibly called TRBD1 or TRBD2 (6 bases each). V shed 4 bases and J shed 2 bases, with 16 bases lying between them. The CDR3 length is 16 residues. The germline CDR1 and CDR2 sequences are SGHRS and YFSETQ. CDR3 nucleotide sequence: TGCGCCAGCAGCCCGAGAGTCGGGGGCCCCTACAATGAGCAGTTCTTC. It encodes CASSPRVGGPYNEQFF.

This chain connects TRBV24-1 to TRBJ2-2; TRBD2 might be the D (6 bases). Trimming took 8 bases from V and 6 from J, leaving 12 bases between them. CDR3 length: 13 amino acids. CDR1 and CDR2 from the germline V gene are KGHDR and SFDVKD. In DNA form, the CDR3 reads TGTGCCACCACAAGAGGAGGGCCCGGGGAGCTGTTTTTT. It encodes CATTRGGPGELFF.

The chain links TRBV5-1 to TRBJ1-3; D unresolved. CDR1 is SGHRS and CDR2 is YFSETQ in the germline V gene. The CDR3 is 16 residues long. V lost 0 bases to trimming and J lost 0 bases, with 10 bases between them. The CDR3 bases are TGCGCCAGCAGCTTGGTATCTTTCAGCTCTGGAAACACCATATATTTT. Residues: CASSLVSFSSGNTIYF.

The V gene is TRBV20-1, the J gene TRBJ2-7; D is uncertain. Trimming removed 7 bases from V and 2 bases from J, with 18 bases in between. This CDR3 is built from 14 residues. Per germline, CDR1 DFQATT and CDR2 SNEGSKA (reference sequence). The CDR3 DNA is TGCAGTGTTGAGACGGGCTCTCAACCCTACGAGCAGTACTTC. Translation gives CSVETGSQPYEQYF.

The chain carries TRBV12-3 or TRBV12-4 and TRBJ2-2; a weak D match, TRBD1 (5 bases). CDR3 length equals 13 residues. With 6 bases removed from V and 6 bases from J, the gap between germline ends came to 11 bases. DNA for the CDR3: TGTGCCAGCAGAAAAGGGGAATCCGGGGAGCTGTTTTTT. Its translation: CASRKGESGELFF.

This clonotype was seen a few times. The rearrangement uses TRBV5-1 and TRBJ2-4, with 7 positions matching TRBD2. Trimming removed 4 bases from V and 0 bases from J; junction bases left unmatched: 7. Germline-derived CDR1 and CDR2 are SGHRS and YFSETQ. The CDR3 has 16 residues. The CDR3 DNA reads TGCGCCAGCAGCCGGGGGGAAATTCTAGCCAAAAACATTCAGTACTTC. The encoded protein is CASSRGEILAKNIQYF.

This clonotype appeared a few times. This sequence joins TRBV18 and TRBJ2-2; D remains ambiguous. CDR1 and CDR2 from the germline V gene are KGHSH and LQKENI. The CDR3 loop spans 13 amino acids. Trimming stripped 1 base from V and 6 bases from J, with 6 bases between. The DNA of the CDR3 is TGTGCCAGCTCACCACAGACGGCCGGGGAGCTGTTTTTT. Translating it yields CASSPQTAGELFF.

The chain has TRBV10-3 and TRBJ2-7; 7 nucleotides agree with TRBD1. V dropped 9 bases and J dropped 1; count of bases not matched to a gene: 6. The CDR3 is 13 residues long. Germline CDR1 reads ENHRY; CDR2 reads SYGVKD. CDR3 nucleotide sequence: TGTGCCATGGGGAGACAGGGATCCTACGAGCAGTACTTC. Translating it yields CAMGRQGSYEQYF.

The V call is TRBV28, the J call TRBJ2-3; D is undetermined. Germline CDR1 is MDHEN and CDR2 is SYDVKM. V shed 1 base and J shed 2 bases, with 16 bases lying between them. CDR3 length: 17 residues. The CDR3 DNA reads TGTGCCAGCAGTTTATCTTTCGGCCCCCTTTCCACAGATACGCAGTATTTT. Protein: CASSLSFGPLSTDTQYF. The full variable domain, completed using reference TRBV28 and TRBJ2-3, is DVKVTQSSRYLVKRTGEKVFLECVQDMDHENMFWYRQDPGLGLRLIYFSYDVKMKEKGDIPEGYSVSREKKERFSLILESASTNQTSMYLCASSLSFGPLSTDTQYFGPGTRLTVL.

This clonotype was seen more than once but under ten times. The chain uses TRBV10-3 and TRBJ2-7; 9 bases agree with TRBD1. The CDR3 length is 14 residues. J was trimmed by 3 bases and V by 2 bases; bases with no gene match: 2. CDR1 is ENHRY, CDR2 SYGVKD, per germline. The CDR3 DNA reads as TGTGCCATCAGTGAGACAGGGGGCTTCTACGAGCAGTACTTC. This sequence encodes CAISETGGFYEQYF.

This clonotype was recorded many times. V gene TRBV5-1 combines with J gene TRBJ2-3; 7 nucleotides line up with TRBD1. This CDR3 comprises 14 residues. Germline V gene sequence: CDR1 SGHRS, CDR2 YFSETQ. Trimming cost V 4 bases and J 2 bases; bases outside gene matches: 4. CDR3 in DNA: TGCGCCAGCAGCGCCGGGACAGACACAGATACGCAGTATTTT. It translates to CASSAGTDTDTQYF.

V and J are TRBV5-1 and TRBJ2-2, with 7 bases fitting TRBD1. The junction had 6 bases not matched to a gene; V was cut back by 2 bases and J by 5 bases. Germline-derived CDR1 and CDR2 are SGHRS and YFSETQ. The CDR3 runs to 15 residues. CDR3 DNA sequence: TGCGCCAGCAGCTTACAGGGGCTGGAAACCGGGGAGCTGTTTTTT. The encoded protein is CASSLQGLETGELFF.

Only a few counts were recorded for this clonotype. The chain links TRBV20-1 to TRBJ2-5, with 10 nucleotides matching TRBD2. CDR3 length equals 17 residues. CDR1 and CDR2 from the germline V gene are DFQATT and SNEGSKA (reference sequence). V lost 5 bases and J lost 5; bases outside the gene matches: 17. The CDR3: CSASGALAGGLKETQYF. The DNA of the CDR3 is TGCAGTGCTTCTGGGGCTTTAGCGGGGGGTTTGAAGGAGACCCAGTACTTC.

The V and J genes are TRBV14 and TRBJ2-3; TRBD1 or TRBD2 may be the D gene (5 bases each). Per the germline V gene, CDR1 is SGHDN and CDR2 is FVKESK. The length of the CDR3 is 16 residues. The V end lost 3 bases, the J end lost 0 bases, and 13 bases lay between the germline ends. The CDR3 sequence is CASSHNRDASTDTQYF. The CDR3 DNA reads TGTGCCAGCAGCCATAACCGGGACGCGAGCACAGATACGCAGTATTTT.